This entry lists 13 T cell receptor beta chains sequenced from one sample in a study of T cells in localized non-small cell lung cancer (dated by TCRdb to 2019 to 2021). Libraries came from the immunoSEQ multiplex PCR assay. Not all clones reach the TCRdb copy of this immuneACCESS table, which keeps in-frame sequences only. Checked studies attribute under half of the gap to unresolved V genes and leave the rest unexplained. The sample includes about 24,000 clones, with around 90% observed a single time. Together, the top ten hold around 23% of the sample. The sample in question was peripheral blood, obtained before any cancer treatment. The receptors originated from a man aged 35-75 years with stage I squamous cell lung carcinoma.

The rearrangement uses TRBV5-1 and TRBJ1-4, with unresolved D. Trimming cost V 0 bases and J 4 bases, with 10 bases left between them. CDR1 is SGHRS and CDR2 is YFSETQ in the germline V gene. The CDR3 loop spans 15 amino acids. This chain's CDR3 is CASSLAGLINEKLFF. CDR3 sequence (DNA): TGCGCCAGCAGCTTGGCCGGGCTGATTAATGAAAAACTGTTTTTT.

V and J are TRBV18 and TRBJ2-6; weak D call: TRBD2 (5 bases). Germline V gene data show CDR1 as KGHSH and CDR2 as LQKENI. V lost 5 bases to trimming and J lost 5 bases, with 22 bases between them. The CDR3 sequence is 18 residues long. The CDR3 loop is CASSKRTDLQSRANVLTF. The CDR3 DNA follows: TGTGCCAGCTCAAAGAGGACGGACTTACAAAGTCGGGCCAACGTCCTGACTTTC.

V usage is TRBV7-9 and J usage is TRBJ2-5; D gene uncertain. The CDR3 loop spans 12 amino acids. The germline V gene encodes CDR1 SEHNR and CDR2 FQNEAQ (reference sequence). Trimming shortened V by 5 bases and J by 2 bases, and 6 bases separated the two germline ends. DNA for the CDR3: TGTGCCAGCAGCGTCCAACAAGAGACCCAGTACTTC. Translating it yields CASSVQQETQYF.

This clone has more than one count but fewer than ten. V and J are TRBV5-4 and TRBJ1-2, with D unclear. Germline V CDR1 and CDR2: SGHNT, YYREEE (reference sequence). V lost 0 bases, J lost 4 bases, and 13 bases lay in between. The CDR3 is 15 amino acids. The CDR3 loop reads CASSLAAGEAYGYTF. Written as DNA, the CDR3 is TGTGCCAGCAGCTTGGCTGCTGGGGAGGCCTATGGCTACACCTTC.

This chain connects TRBV9 to TRBJ2-7, with 9 bases identical to TRBD1. The length of the CDR3 is 15 residues. Germline V CDR1 and CDR2: SGDLS, YYNGEE. Trimming cost V 0 bases and J 3 bases; bases outside gene matches: 4. CDR3 nucleotide sequence: TGTGCCAGCAGCGTAGCGGGGACAGGGATCTACGAGCAGTACTTC. Its protein is CASSVAGTGIYEQYF.

The chain has TRBV9 and TRBJ1-1; no reliable D call. The germline V gene encodes CDR1 SGDLS and CDR2 YYNGEE. The V gene lost 4 bases and the J gene lost 0 bases, with 7 bases spanning the gap. The CDR3 contains 13 residues. CDR3 in amino acids: CASSSVLNTEAFF. CDR3 in DNA: TGTGCCAGCAGCTCTGTACTGAACACTGAAGCTTTCTTT.

The rearrangement uses TRBV5-6 and TRBJ2-3, with TRBD2 matching 10 bases. Germline V gene lookup returns CDR1 SGHDT and CDR2 YYEEEE. Trimming at V came to 2 bases and at J to 3 bases, leaving 3 bases not matched to a gene. The CDR3 runs to 15 residues. The CDR3 reads CASSLTGLATDTQYF. DNA of the CDR3: TGTGCCAGCAGCTTAACGGGACTAGCGACAGATACGCAGTATTTT.

V and J are TRBV7-9 and TRBJ2-7; TRBD1 agrees at 7 bases. V lost 3 bases to trimming and J lost 2 bases; unmatched junction nucleotides: 4. Germline V CDR1 and CDR2: SEHNR, FQNEAQ (reference sequence). CDR3 length equals 14 residues. CDR3 nucleotides: TGTGCCAGCAGCTTGCAGGGGGTCACCTACGAGCAGTACTTC. It translates to CASSLQGVTYEQYF.

V usage is TRBV5-1 and J usage is TRBJ2-7; D gene ambiguous. The CDR3 is made up of 14 amino acids. Germline loops: CDR1 SGHRS, CDR2 YFSETQ. Trimming removed 0 bases at V and 0 bases at J, with 7 bases between. The CDR3 spells CASSLGTSSYEQYF. CDR3 DNA: TGCGCCAGCAGCTTGGGGACGTCCTCCTACGAGCAGTACTTC.

Here the CDR3 DNA reads TGTGCCAGCAGCTTAGACATGGGCACAGATACGCAGTATTTT. It encodes CASSLDMGTDTQYF. This sequence joins TRBV7-2 and TRBJ2-3; no clear D. Trimming cost V 1 base and J 1 base, with 6 bases left between them. Germline V gene lookup returns CDR1 SGHTA and CDR2 FQGNSA. The CDR3 has 14 amino acids.

The rearrangement uses TRBV27 and TRBJ1-5; D unresolved. The V end lost 5 bases, the J end lost 0 bases, and 8 bases lay between the germline ends. Germline V gene lookup returns CDR1 MNHEY and CDR2 SMNVEV (reference sequence). The CDR3 spans 14 residues. This CDR3 reads CASSRHHSNQPQHF. CDR3 DNA: TGTGCCAGCAGTCGACACCATAGCAATCAGCCCCAGCATTTT.

V is TRBV30 and J is TRBJ2-3, with 11 positions matching TRBD2. The CDR3 is made up of 13 amino acids. Germline CDR1 is GTSNPN and CDR2 is SVGIG (reference sequence). Here the CDR3 DNA reads TGTGCTTACATAGCGGGGGGGCCCGGTACGCAGTATTTT. Amino acid sequence: CAYIAGGPGTQYF.

The V gene is TRBV19, the J gene TRBJ1-1, with 9 bases fitting TRBD1. The ends lost 5 bases at V and 5 bases at J; junction bases unmatched: 6. Germline CDR1 is LNHDA and CDR2 is SQIVND (reference sequence). The CDR3 length is 14 residues. CDR3 protein: CASSLGTGRTEAFF. CDR3 DNA: TGTGCCAGTAGTCTCGGGACAGGGAGGACTGAAGCTTTCTTT.